This T cell receptor (beta chain) is from a study of cytomegalovirus exposure and HLA in healthy donors. Overall study: A prior study identified approximately 120 million unique TCR beta sequences from about 200 million T cells.

It was with 60 Vbeta and 13 Jbeta primers that the PCR ran. The repertoire was sequenced with immunoSEQ multiplex PCR; TCRdb's copy has only in-frame clones and lacks some. The top ten clones hold 3.5% to 4% of a sample with 110,000 to 150,000 clones, roughly three quarters of them seen once. The CDR3 has 15 amino acids. Germline loops: CDR1 SGHNT, CDR2 YYREEE (reference sequence). The chain couples TRBV5-4 to TRBJ2-5; 12 bases line up with TRBD2. With the DNA end fitting TRBJ2-7 better, the J assignment may be wrong. The TCR originated in a man younger than 35 in good health and CMV-seronegative. Sequenced sample: PBMCs. CDR3 sequence (DNA): TGTGCCAGCGGAAATCTCGGGACTAGCGGGTACGAGCAGTACTTC. Its protein product is CASGNLGTSGYEQYF.